These 8 T cell receptor beta chains came from one sample sequenced in a study of blood T cells in healthy people across ages. Primed by a sample-barcoded 5' primer and a J-beta primer mix, a second PCR proceeded for roughly 6 to 12 cycles. TCRdb used MiXCR to reprocess the 5' RACE reads, holding one entry per CDR3 protein. The table has approximately 830,000 distinct CDR3 sequences, around two thirds seen once. The sample consisted of blood. These receptors all come from a man aged 30 to 39 in good health.

In this sample, this clonotype turned up a few times. This sequence joins TRBV20-1 and TRBJ2-5; 9 positions match TRBD2. Germline CDR1 and CDR2: DFQATT and SNEGSKA (reference sequence). The CDR3 length is 13 residues. Trimming removed 4 bases from V and 5 bases from J; junction bases left unmatched: 5. CDR3 protein: CSAIAGVDETQYF. The CDR3, as DNA: TGCAGTGCTATAGCGGGGGTGGACGAGACCCAGTACTTC.

The chain is built from TRBV6-5 and TRBJ2-5; D assignment may be TRBD1 or TRBD2 (5 bases each). The DNA end is a closer match to TRBJ2-7, so the J assignment may be wrong. CDR1 and CDR2 from the germline V gene are MNHEY and SVGAGI. This CDR3 is built from 15 residues. CDR3: CASSRIGTAEYEQYF. The CDR3, as DNA: TGTGCCAGCAGCCGTATAGGGACGGCAGAATACGAGCAGTACTTC.

This clonotype was seen a few times. This chain links TRBV7-2 with TRBJ2-1, with TRBD1 matching over 7 bases. The CDR3 has 15 residues. Unmatched junction bases numbered 5, after V lost 3 bases and J lost 3 bases. Per the germline V gene, CDR1 is SGHTA and CDR2 is FQGNSA. The DNA for the CDR3 is TGTGCCAGCAGCTTCGAATGGACAGGCTACAATGAGCAGTTCTTC. Its protein product is CASSFEWTGYNEQFF.

There are many counts of this clonotype. The chain has TRBV20-1 and TRBJ2-5; unclear D gene. Germline CDR1 DFQATT, CDR2 SNEGSKA (reference sequence). The CDR3 runs to 15 residues. V was clipped by 0 bases and J by 5 bases, with 16 bases between them. In DNA form, the CDR3 reads TGCAGTGCTAGAGATCTTAGAAGCGCGGCGGAGACCCAGTACTTC. It is translated as CSARDLRSAAETQYF.

V is TRBV9 and J is TRBJ1-5; D remains ambiguous. V lost 0 bases to trimming and J lost 0 bases, with 13 bases between them. Looked up from germline, CDR1 is SGDLS and CDR2 is YYNGEE. The CDR3 has 17 residues. Here the CDR3 DNA reads TGTGCCAGCAGCGTAGGCATAACTGGTAATAGCAATCAGCCCCAGCATTTT. It yields the protein CASSVGITGNSNQPQHF.

The chain employs TRBV7-9 and TRBJ1-5; the match to TRBD1 covers 7 bases. In germline, CDR1 is SEHNR, CDR2 FQNEAQ (reference sequence). CDR3 length equals 15 residues. V gave up 4 bases and J gave up 4 bases; unmatched junction bases: 7. CDR3 coding DNA: TGTGCCAGCAGCTCCGGGACAGCCTCAAATCAGCCCCAGCATTTT. This gives the protein CASSSGTASNQPQHF.

The CDR3 bases are TGTGCCAGCAGCTTAGTGGCCAGGGGCGAGCAGTACTTC. It translates to CASSLVARGEQYF. The chain recombines TRBV11-1 with TRBJ2-7; D perhaps matches TRBD1 (6 bases). The CDR3 is made up of 13 amino acids. Trimming removed 1 base at V and 6 bases at J, with 10 bases between. Looked up from germline, CDR1 is SGHAT and CDR2 is FQDESV (reference sequence).

The chain is built from TRBV9 and TRBJ2-7; 10 positions match TRBD2. The CDR3 is 17 amino acids. Germline CDR1 SGDLS, CDR2 YYNGEE. J gave up 1 base and V 2 bases, and 9 bases lay outside the gene matches. CDR3 loop: CASSVRSGGPLSYEQYF. DNA of the CDR3: TGTGCCAGCAGCGTGCGTAGCGGGGGGCCCCTTTCCTACGAGCAGTACTTC.